One sample yielded the 18 T cell receptor beta chains listed below, sequenced in a study of CD8 T cells in ankylosing spondylitis. A single record per CDR3 protein comes from TCRdb applying MiXCR to the 5' RACE reads. This sample yields 350,000 to 450,000 distinct CDR3 sequences, of which roughly 22% are seen a single time; 13% belongs to the top ten. Sequences were obtained from blood, either unsorted or a sorted T cell fraction (not recorded which). These receptors came from a male donor with ankylosing spondylitis or in good health (not recorded which).

V is TRBV20-1 and J is TRBJ1-1; D is possibly TRBD1 (6 bases). In germline, CDR1 is DFQATT, CDR2 SNEGSKA (reference sequence). V lost 6 bases to trimming and J lost 8 bases, with 19 bases between them. This CDR3 has 13 residues. CDR3 sequence: CSANNLRTVEAFF. The CDR3, as DNA: TGCAGTGCGAATAACTTAAGGACAGTAGAAGCTTTCTTT.

This clonotype was detected only a few times. The chain uses TRBV29-1 and TRBJ2-2; D is undetermined. Trimming took 5 bases from V and 4 from J, leaving 5 bases between them. The CDR3 contains 11 residues. Per germline, CDR1 SQVTM and CDR2 ANQGSEA. The CDR3 nucleotides read TGCAGCGTTATTGTCACCGGGGAGCTGTTTTTT. Translation: CSVIVTGELFF.

This clonotype has more than one count but fewer than ten. The rearrangement uses TRBV7-8 and TRBJ2-2; D might be TRBD1 or TRBD2, each matching 6 bases. CDR1 and CDR2 (germline): SGHVS, FQNEAQ. V lost 0 bases and J lost 1, with 12 bases in between. This CDR3 has 17 amino acids. The chain's CDR3 is CASSLAGGYRNTGELFF. CDR3 in DNA: TGTGCCAGCAGCTTAGCAGGGGGGTACCGGAACACCGGGGAGCTGTTTTTT.

This clonotype was counted between two and nine times. J is TRBJ2-1 and V is TRBV11-1; 8 positions agree with TRBD2. The CDR3 runs to 18 residues. Germline V CDR1 and CDR2: SGHAT, FQDESV (reference sequence). The J segment lost 9 bases and the V segment lost 4 bases, leaving 20 bases of the junction unmatched. CDR3 amino acids: CASSSTTVGLVSRSEQFF. The CDR3 bases are TGTGCCAGCAGCTCGACCACCGTGGGACTAGTGTCGCGTTCTGAGCAGTTCTTC.

J is TRBJ2-3 and V is TRBV13; D unresolved. This CDR3 region has 13 residues. The germline V gene encodes CDR1 PRHDT and CDR2 FYEKMQ (reference sequence). Trimming took off 5 bases at V and 4 bases at J, with 10 bases between the two ends. The CDR3 coding sequence is TGTGCCAGCAGCCCCCAGTCGGCAGATACGCAGTATTTT. This sequence encodes CASSPQSADTQYF.

This rearrangement joins TRBV4-1 to TRBJ2-7, with TRBD1 matching 11 bases. Trimming removed 3 bases from V and 7 bases from J; junction bases left unmatched: 8. Germline CDR1 is MGHRA and CDR2 is YSYEKL. The CDR3 is made up of 15 amino acids. CDR3: CASSQSGTGGLEQYF. CDR3 coding DNA: TGCGCCAGCAGCCAGTCCGGGACAGGGGGTCTTGAGCAGTACTTC.

This clonotype was observed a few times. The chain links TRBV7-9 to TRBJ2-1; a weak D match, TRBD2 (6 bases). The V and J ends lost 5 bases and 0 bases respectively, with 14 bases between them. The germline gives CDR1 SEHNR, CDR2 FQNEAQ (reference sequence). The CDR3 extends over 16 amino acids. The CDR3 DNA reads as TGTGCCAGCAGCACCACTAGCCCGAGCTCCTACAATGAGCAGTTCTTC. Its protein product is CASSTTSPSSYNEQFF.

The table lists this clonotype with a few counts. V is TRBV5-6 and J is TRBJ2-2; 9 nucleotides match TRBD1. The germline CDR1 and CDR2 sequences are SGHDT and YYEEEE. The CDR3 is 17 residues long. The V and J ends lost 4 bases and 6 bases, in that order; junction bases with no gene match: 13. CDR3 in amino acids: CASSPGQGFVIAGELFF. CDR3 DNA sequence: TGTGCCAGCAGCCCCGGACAGGGGTTCGTAATCGCCGGGGAGCTGTTTTTT.

The chain couples TRBV7-9 to TRBJ2-2; tentative D call: TRBD2 (6 bases). V was shortened by 6 bases and J by 1 base, with 9 bases between the two germline ends. The germline CDR1 and CDR2 sequences are SEHNR and FQNEAQ (reference sequence). CDR3 length equals 14 residues. CDR3 DNA: TGTGCCAGCAGGGGCGGGGAGAACACCGGGGAGCTGTTTTTT. Encoded protein: CASRGGENTGELFF.

This clonotype was counted only a few times. The genes are TRBV7-9 and TRBJ2-5; D gene unclear. With 5 bases removed from V and 5 bases from J, the gap between germline ends came to 6 bases. The germline CDR1 and CDR2 sequences are SEHNR and FQNEAQ (reference sequence). The length of the CDR3 is 11 residues. The CDR3 coding sequence is TGTGCCAGCAGCAAAGATGAGACCCAGTACTTC. This translates into CASSKDETQYF.

The sample holds a few counts of this clonotype. V gene TRBV12-3 or TRBV12-4 combines with J gene TRBJ2-3; D not certain. The CDR3 is 15 amino acids. Trimming took 2 bases from V and 0 from J, leaving 9 bases between them. In DNA form, the CDR3 reads TGTGCCAGCAGTTTAATCTCTCATAGCACAGATACGCAGTATTTT. Protein sequence: CASSLISHSTDTQYF.

There are many counts of this clonotype. This sequence joins TRBV6-5 and TRBJ1-2; D is uncertain. With 3 bases removed from V and 4 bases from J, the gap between germline ends came to 9 bases. The CDR3 has 13 amino acids. In germline, CDR1 is MNHEY, CDR2 SVGAGI. The CDR3 nucleotides read TGTGCCAGCAGTTATGCGGGGAGCTATGGCTACACCTTC. Its protein is CASSYAGSYGYTF.

The rearrangement uses TRBV13 and TRBJ2-3, with D possibly called TRBD1 or TRBD2 (5 bases each). The ends were cut back, 5 bases at V and 0 bases at J, with 12 bases in the middle. The CDR3 sequence is 15 residues long. CDR1 is PRHDT, CDR2 FYEKMQ, per germline (reference sequence). The CDR3 loop reads CASSTWDRSTDTQYF. The CDR3 DNA follows: TGTGCCAGCAGCACCTGGGACCGAAGCACAGATACGCAGTATTTT.

In its sample, this clonotype was seen a few times. This chain uses TRBV7-9 with TRBJ2-7; D tentatively reads TRBD1 or TRBD2 (5 bases each). Germline V CDR1 and CDR2: SEHNR, FQNEAQ (reference sequence). Trimming took off 4 bases at V and 5 bases at J, with 15 bases between the two ends. The CDR3 consists of 14 residues. In DNA, the CDR3 is TGTGCCAGCAGCTCCAGGGAGATCTTCCACGAGCAGTACTTC. This translates into CASSSREIFHEQYF.

In this sample, this clonotype turned up a few times. The CDR3 sequence is CASSQDFGREAFF. CDR3 sequence (DNA): TGCGCCAGCAGCCAAGATTTCGGAAGGGAAGCTTTCTTT. This chain links TRBV4-1 with TRBJ1-1; no definite D call. The germline gives CDR1 MGHRA, CDR2 YSYEKL. Trimming stripped 0 bases from V and 8 bases from J, with 10 bases between. The CDR3 covers 13 residues.

This clonotype has a handful of counts. This chain joins TRBV4-2 and TRBJ2-3; D may be TRBD2 (6 bases). V was pared by 2 bases and J by 1 base, with 13 bases between. The CDR3 sequence is 16 residues long. CDR1 and CDR2 from the germline V gene are LGHNA and YNFKEQ. CDR3 in DNA: TGTGCCAGCAGCCAAAATTCGGGACTGGGCACAGATACGCAGTATTTT. Protein product: CASSQNSGLGTDTQYF.

This clonotype was picked up many times. The chain is built from TRBV7-8 and TRBJ2-5; 7 bases fit TRBD1. The junction had 9 bases not matched to a gene; V was cut back by 0 bases and J by 5 bases. Germline values: CDR1 SGHVS, CDR2 FQNEAQ. CDR3 length: 16 residues. Here the CDR3 reads CASSLAGDRVRETQYF. Here the CDR3 DNA reads TGTGCCAGCAGCTTAGCCGGGGACAGAGTAAGGGAGACCCAGTACTTC. The variable domain in full, completed from reference TRBV7-8 and TRBJ2-5, reads GAGVSQSPRYKVAKRGQDVALRCDPISGHVSLFWYQQALGQGPEFLTYFQNEAQLDKSGLPSDRFFAERPEGSVSTLKIQRTQQEDSAVYLCASSLAGDRVRETQYFGPGTRLLVL.

The J gene is TRBJ2-1, the V gene TRBV15, with D perhaps TRBD2 (6 bases). The CDR3 length is 14 residues. The germline gives CDR1 LNHNV, CDR2 YYDKDF (reference sequence). With 5 bases removed from V and 0 bases from J, the gap between germline ends came to 8 bases. CDR3 DNA: TGTGCCACCAGCTCGACTAGCTCCTACAATGAGCAGTTCTTC. Its protein is CATSSTSSYNEQFF.